Listed below are T cell receptor beta chains from one sample, sequenced in a study of T cell responses to AZD1222 COVID-19 vaccine. The method was immunoSEQ multiplex PCR; TCRdb's version includes in-frame clones alone and lacks a portion of them. The repertoire has 95,000 to 150,000 clones, about 87% of them found once; the top ten carry 4.4%. The input for sequencing was peripheral blood, taken on day 0 of AZD1222 vaccination. Receptors were obtained from an adult in good health. CDR3s include the opening cysteine and the closing phenylalanine or tryptophan. Fields, in order: J gene, V gene, CDR3 protein.

j_gene: TRBJ1-5
v_gene: TRBV19
CDR3aa: CASTPDRGRRSNQPQHF

j_gene: TRBJ2-1
v_gene: TRBV12-5
CDR3aa: CASRGVNEQFF

j_gene: TRBJ1-6
v_gene: TRBV18
CDR3aa: CASSAAGGAANSPLHF

j_gene: TRBJ1-5
v_gene: TRBV28
CDR3aa: CASSSGTEDSNQPQHF

j_gene: TRBJ1-1
v_gene: TRBV9
CDR3aa: CASSVMGSGREAFF

j_gene: TRBJ2-1
v_gene: TRBV2
CDR3aa: CASNGVAYNEQFF

j_gene: TRBJ2-1
v_gene: TRBV4-1
CDR3aa: CASSQRTGVSYNEQFF

j_gene: TRBJ2-3
v_gene: TRBV6-2/TRBV6-3
CDR3aa: CASSYVAGGPADTQYF

j_gene: TRBJ1-2
v_gene: TRBV18
CDR3aa: CASSPDRDYGYTF

j_gene: TRBJ1-1
v_gene: TRBV15
CDR3aa: CATSSNPGGEAFF

j_gene: TRBJ1-3
v_gene: TRBV18
CDR3aa: CASSSYSGNTIYF

j_gene: TRBJ2-3
v_gene: TRBV7-2
CDR3aa: CASSPGQGFGGDTQYF

j_gene: TRBJ1-5
v_gene: TRBV28
CDR3aa: CASSLLDYYSNQPQHF

j_gene: TRBJ2-7
v_gene: TRBV4-1
CDR3aa: CASSQDPTSYEQYF

j_gene: TRBJ1-5
v_gene: TRBV7-9
CDR3aa: CASSLDDSFNQPQHF